Each of the 32 T cell receptor beta chains below was sequenced from the same sample in a study of T cells after yellow fever vaccination. Via MiXCR, TCRdb re-called the 5' RACE reads, giving one row per CDR3 protein. The sample carries 250,000 to 400,000 distinct CDR3 sequences, approximately 4% recorded once. The sample in question was PBMCs, obtained 5 days after the yellow fever booster vaccination. The receptors here all came from a man in his late teens or twenties who received the YFV17D yellow fever vaccine.

The chain has TRBV20-1 and TRBJ2-7; a possible D gene is TRBD1 (6 bases). The length of the CDR3 is 14 residues. Trimming took 0 bases from V and 3 from J, leaving 12 bases between them. CDR1 and CDR2 from the germline V gene are DFQATT and SNEGSKA (reference sequence). Here the CDR3 reads CSAREARGFYEQYV. Here the CDR3 DNA reads TGCAGTGCTAGAGAGGCCAGGGGTTTCTACGAGCAGTACGTC.

This clonotype showed up many times. The rearrangement joins TRBV4-1 to TRBJ2-1; 11 bases match TRBD2. This CDR3 contains 16 residues. The germline V gene has CDR1 MGHRA and CDR2 YSYEKL. J was trimmed by 7 bases and V by 3 bases; bases with no gene match: 8. CDR3 nucleotide sequence: TGCGCCAGCAGCCAGGAGCTAGCGGGGGGCCGGAATGAGCAGTTCTTC. It translates to CASSQELAGGRNEQFF.

This clonotype was seen at least ten times. The chain uses TRBV2 and TRBJ2-1; D perhaps matches TRBD1 (5 bases). V was clipped by 3 bases and J by 7 bases, with 19 bases between them. This CDR3 comprises 16 residues. Germline V gene lookup returns CDR1 SNHLY and CDR2 FYNNEI. The CDR3 DNA reads as TGTGCCAGCAGTGAGTTTTTGCCGTTTGGGGCAAATGAGCAGTTCTTC. Amino acid sequence: CASSEFLPFGANEQFF.

This clonotype was seen repeatedly, ten times or more. The gene calls are TRBV5-1 and TRBJ2-5; D might be TRBD2 (5 bases). Trimming took off 4 bases at V and 7 bases at J, with 11 bases between the two ends. The CDR3 extends over 12 amino acids. Germline V gene data show CDR1 as SGHRS and CDR2 as YFSETQ. The CDR3 DNA reads as TGCGCCAGCAGCACACGTGAGGGGACCCAGTACTTC. Protein product: CASSTREGTQYF.

This clonotype showed up just a few times. The CDR3 DNA is TGTGCCAGCAGCGCCCGGCGTGGAGGCACAGATACGCAGTATTTT. It specifies CASSARRGGTDTQYF. The rearrangement uses TRBV9 and TRBJ2-3; D remains unclear. This CDR3 has 15 residues. Looked up from germline, CDR1 is SGDLS and CDR2 is YYNGEE. Trimming removed 3 bases at V and 1 base at J, with 12 bases between.

The rearrangement links TRBV28 to TRBJ2-5; D may be TRBD1 or TRBD2 (5 bases each). This CDR3 has 10 residues. Germline loops: CDR1 MDHEN, CDR2 SYDVKM. V was shortened by 8 bases and J by 5 bases, with 6 bases between the two germline ends. The CDR3 reads CASWGETQYF. The CDR3 DNA reads as TGTGCCAGCTGGGGGGAGACCCAGTACTTC.

This clonotype has a count of ten or more. The chain combines TRBV6-1 with TRBJ2-5; TRBD2 matches at 8 bases. V lost 0 bases, J lost 5 bases, and 8 bases stayed unmatched. Germline CDR1 and CDR2: MNHNS and SASEGT. The CDR3 loop spans 16 amino acids. The CDR3 spells CASSEALAGGRETQYF. CDR3 DNA sequence: TGTGCCAGCAGTGAAGCGCTCGCGGGGGGTCGCGAGACCCAGTACTTC.

CDR3 protein: CASSEDPNYGYTF. The CDR3 DNA reads as TGTGCCAGCAGCGAGGACCCCAACTATGGCTACACCTTC. V usage is TRBV9 and J usage is TRBJ1-2; D gene ambiguous. The CDR3 has 13 residues. V was clipped by 3 bases and J by 2 bases, with 8 bases between them. Germline V lookup: CDR1 SGDLS, CDR2 YYNGEE.

There are a few counts of this clonotype. The chain is built from TRBV10-3 and TRBJ1-5; unclear D gene. Germline V gene data show CDR1 as ENHRY and CDR2 as SYGVKD. The CDR3 contains 13 residues. V was trimmed by 3 bases and J by 4 bases, leaving 7 bases between them. Written as DNA, the CDR3 is TGTGCCATCAGTGACTCACCAAATCAGCCCCAGCATTTT. Its translation is CAISDSPNQPQHF.

The sample holds many counts of this clonotype. The chain is built from TRBV7-2 and TRBJ2-3; 9 positions match TRBD2. The germline V gene has CDR1 SGHTA and CDR2 FQGNSA. CDR3 size: 14 residues. Trimming at V came to 6 bases and at J to 1 base, leaving 2 bases not matched to a gene. CDR3 in amino acids: CASRWTSGTDTQYF. Here the CDR3 DNA reads TGTGCCAGCAGATGGACTAGCGGCACAGATACGCAGTATTTT.

The table lists this clonotype with many counts. The V gene is TRBV6-2 or TRBV6-3, the J gene TRBJ2-1; maybe TRBD1 (6 bases). The CDR3 totals 12 residues. Trimming left V 1 base short and J 10 bases short, with 8 bases between. Germline values: CDR1 MNHEY, CDR2 SVGEGT. This CDR3 reads CASSYWTDEQFF. In nucleotides, the CDR3 is TGTGCCAGCAGTTACTGGACAGACGAGCAGTTCTTC.

This clonotype showed up just a few times. The V gene is TRBV10-3, the J gene TRBJ2-3; D gene unclear. Germline values: CDR1 ENHRY, CDR2 SYGVKD. The CDR3 length is 12 residues. V was shortened by 5 bases and J by 5 bases, with 8 bases between the two germline ends. CDR3: CAISPRQDTQYF. CDR3 nucleotides: TGTGCCATCAGTCCGCGCCAAGATACGCAGTATTTT.

In this sample, this clonotype turned up a few times. The genes are TRBV4-1 and TRBJ2-7, with D unclear. Germline V gives CDR1 MGHRA, CDR2 YSYEKL. V lost 0 bases, J lost 7 bases, and 7 bases lay in between. The CDR3 is 12 residues long. CDR3: CASSQDQVEQYF. The DNA for the CDR3 is TGCGCCAGCAGCCAAGATCAAGTGGAGCAGTACTTC.

The V and J genes are TRBV5-6 and TRBJ1-1, with no clear D. The CDR3 has 14 amino acids. CDR1 is SGHDT, CDR2 YYEEEE, per germline. V lost 1 base to trimming and J lost 4 bases, with 11 bases between them. The CDR3 here is CASSLWDLGTEAFF. In nucleotides, the CDR3 is TGTGCCAGCAGCTTGTGGGATCTGGGCACTGAAGCTTTCTTT.

The J gene is TRBJ1-2, the V gene TRBV5-1; D is ambiguous. CDR1 is SGHRS and CDR2 is YFSETQ in the germline V gene. The CDR3 is 15 amino acids. Trimming removed 0 bases from V and 8 bases from J, with 17 bases in between. The CDR3 nucleotides are TGCGCCAGCAGCTTGGCTGAGGGTTTCCCACGGGGCTACACCTTC. This encodes CASSLAEGFPRGYTF.

This clonotype has just a few counts. The V call is TRBV6-2 or TRBV6-3, the J call TRBJ2-7; D ambiguous. This CDR3 has 12 amino acids. CDR1 is MNHEY and CDR2 is SVGEGT in the germline V gene. Trimming pared 6 bases from V and 5 bases from J, leaving 11 bases between. In DNA form, the CDR3 reads TGTGCCAGCAGCCTCAGCCCCCACGAGCAGTACGTC. It specifies CASSLSPHEQYV.

This clonotype was found a few times. The CDR3 is CASSYSRLAKNIQYF. In nucleotides, the CDR3 is TGTGCCAGCAGCTATAGCAGACTAGCCAAAAACATTCAGTACTTC. The gene calls are TRBV7-2 and TRBJ2-4, with D unresolved. V shed 4 bases and J shed 0 bases, with 10 bases lying between them. The germline gives CDR1 SGHTA, CDR2 FQGNSA. The CDR3 covers 15 residues.

This clonotype has only a few counts. CDR3 nucleotide sequence: TGCGCCAGCAGCCGAATCAGACAGGTCACTGAAGCTTTCTTT. Translated, it gives CASSRIRQVTEAFF. This chain uses TRBV4-1 with TRBJ1-1; D possibly corresponds to TRBD1 (6 bases). Germline V gene sequence: CDR1 MGHRA, CDR2 YSYEKL. V lost 4 bases to trimming and J lost 4 bases, with 13 bases between them. CDR3 size: 14 residues.

This clonotype has only a few counts. The chain employs TRBV6-4 and TRBJ2-3; D is undetermined. This CDR3 spans 12 amino acids. V was trimmed by 2 bases and J by 3 bases, leaving 3 bases between them. Germline CDR1 is MRHNA and CDR2 is SNTAGT. The chain's CDR3 is CASSDVTDTQYF. The CDR3 nucleotides are TGTGCCAGCAGTGACGTGACAGATACGCAGTATTTT.

This clonotype appeared many times. The gene calls are TRBV3-1 and TRBJ1-5, with a weak D call TRBD1 (5 bases). The V and J ends lost 0 bases and 3 bases respectively, with 9 bases between them. Germline CDR1 is LGHDT and CDR2 is YNNKEL (reference sequence). The CDR3 covers 15 residues. The CDR3 DNA follows: TGTGCCAGCAGCCAAGATGCAGGGCCCAATCAGCCCCAGCATTTT. Translation gives CASSQDAGPNQPQHF.

V usage is TRBV5-1 and J usage is TRBJ2-3; D is unresolved. Germline CDR1 SGHRS, CDR2 YFSETQ. This CDR3 is 15 amino acids long. Trimming took 0 bases from V and 1 from J, leaving 9 bases between them. The CDR3 nucleotides read TGCGCCAGCAGCTTGGGGGTAGGCCGCACAGATACGCAGTATTTT. It translates to CASSLGVGRTDTQYF.

There are a few counts of this clonotype. The chain is built from TRBV3-1 and TRBJ2-4; the D is unclear. Trimming took 0 bases from V and 0 from J, leaving 21 bases between them. This CDR3 spans 20 amino acids. Germline V lookup: CDR1 LGHDT, CDR2 YNNKEL (reference sequence). CDR3 nucleotides: TGTGCCAGCAGCCAAGAGTGGCCGTGGCAGCATCTATTAGCCAAAAACATTCAGTACTTC. This translates into CASSQEWPWQHLLAKNIQYF.

The chain links TRBV12-5 to TRBJ2-7; D assignment may be TRBD1 or TRBD2 (6 bases each). The V end lost 5 bases, the J end lost 7 bases, and 24 bases lay between the germline ends. This CDR3 has 16 residues. Looked up from germline, CDR1 is LGHNT and CDR2 is FRNRAP. Here the CDR3 DNA reads TGTGCTAGTGGTGTTAACCCCGGGGGCCCCCCTAGGGAGCAGTACTTC. Its protein is CASGVNPGGPPREQYF.

This clonotype was detected many times. This chain connects TRBV10-3 to TRBJ2-3; 7 bases line up with TRBD1. Germline V gene sequence: CDR1 ENHRY, CDR2 SYGVKD. Trimming took 3 bases from V and 4 from J; bases not matched to a gene: 16. The CDR3 is 18 amino acids. CDR3 nucleotide sequence: TGTGCCATCAGTGACAGAAGGGACAGCTTCCGGTCCCCAGATACGCAGTATTTT. This encodes CAISDRRDSFRSPDTQYF.

This clonotype was observed many times. The gene calls are TRBV4-1 and TRBJ1-6; no firm D call. Germline lookup yields CDR1 MGHRA and CDR2 YSYEKL. This CDR3 has 13 residues. The ends were cut back, 8 bases at V and 7 bases at J, with 12 bases in the middle. The CDR3 region is CASGWQENSPLHF. The CDR3 DNA follows: TGCGCCAGCGGTTGGCAGGAAAATTCACCCCTCCACTTT.

This clonotype has just a few counts. V and J are TRBV11-2 and TRBJ2-7, with 11 bases fitting TRBD2. The germline V gene encodes CDR1 SGHAT and CDR2 FQNNGV. The CDR3 is 14 amino acids. The ends lost 7 bases at V and 2 bases at J; junction bases unmatched: 4. CDR3 nucleotide sequence: TGTGCCAGCACACTAGCGGGGGTAACCTACGAGCAGTACGTC. Protein sequence: CASTLAGVTYEQYV.

The V call is TRBV4-3, the J call TRBJ2-3, with D possibly matching TRBD1 (6 bases). The V end lost 4 bases, the J end lost 0 bases, and 14 bases lay between the germline ends. Germline V lookup: CDR1 LGHNA, CDR2 YSLEER. This CDR3 region has 16 residues. The CDR3 nucleotides read TGCGCCAGCAGCCGAGGACAGCGGTCTAGCACAGATACGCAGTATTTT. This translates into CASSRGQRSSTDTQYF.

At least ten counts were recorded for this clonotype. The genes are TRBV4-2 and TRBJ2-5; D is uncertain. The V and J ends lost 1 base and 2 bases respectively, with 5 bases between them. There are 13 residues in the CDR3. Looked up from germline, CDR1 is LGHNA and CDR2 is YNFKEQ. The CDR3 DNA sequence: TGTGCCAGCAGCCAAGGTCCGCAAGAGACCCAGTACTTC. Translation: CASSQGPQETQYF.

DNA of the CDR3: TGCAGTGTGGATAGGGAGAATGAGCAGTTCTTC. Translation gives CSVDRENEQFF. The gene calls are TRBV20-1 and TRBJ2-1; D is possibly TRBD2 (5 bases). Trimming removed 7 bases from V and 7 bases from J, with 11 bases in between. Germline V CDR1 and CDR2: DFQATT, SNEGSKA (reference sequence). This CDR3 region has 11 residues.

This clonotype was detected only a few times. CDR3 in DNA: TGCGCCAGCAGCTTGGCTACCGGGACAGGGGTGCAAGAGACCCAGTACTTC. Its protein is CASSLATGTGVQETQYF. The J gene is TRBJ2-5, the V gene TRBV5-1, with TRBD1 matching over 10 bases. The germline gives CDR1 SGHRS, CDR2 YFSETQ. The CDR3 contains 17 residues. V was pared by 0 bases and J by 2 bases, with 7 bases of the junction left unmatched.

This clonotype was counted only a few times. The chain is built from TRBV6-1 and TRBJ1-2; 7 nucleotides line up with TRBD1. V was clipped by 3 bases and J by 2 bases; unmatched bases: 3. The CDR3 has 14 amino acids. Germline values: CDR1 MNHNS, CDR2 SASEGT. This chain's CDR3 is CASSEGTENYGYTF. The CDR3 bases are TGTGCCAGCAGTGAGGGGACAGAGAACTATGGCTACACCTTC.

This clonotype was observed a handful of times. The CDR3 spells CSVEGREVRGYTF. In DNA form, the CDR3 reads TGCAGCGTTGAAGGACGGGAAGTGCGGGGCTACACCTTC. The V and J genes are TRBV29-1 and TRBJ1-2; no clear D gene. CDR3 size: 13 residues. Germline CDR1 SQVTM, CDR2 ANQGSEA. Trimming pared 1 base from V and 8 bases from J, leaving 14 bases between.